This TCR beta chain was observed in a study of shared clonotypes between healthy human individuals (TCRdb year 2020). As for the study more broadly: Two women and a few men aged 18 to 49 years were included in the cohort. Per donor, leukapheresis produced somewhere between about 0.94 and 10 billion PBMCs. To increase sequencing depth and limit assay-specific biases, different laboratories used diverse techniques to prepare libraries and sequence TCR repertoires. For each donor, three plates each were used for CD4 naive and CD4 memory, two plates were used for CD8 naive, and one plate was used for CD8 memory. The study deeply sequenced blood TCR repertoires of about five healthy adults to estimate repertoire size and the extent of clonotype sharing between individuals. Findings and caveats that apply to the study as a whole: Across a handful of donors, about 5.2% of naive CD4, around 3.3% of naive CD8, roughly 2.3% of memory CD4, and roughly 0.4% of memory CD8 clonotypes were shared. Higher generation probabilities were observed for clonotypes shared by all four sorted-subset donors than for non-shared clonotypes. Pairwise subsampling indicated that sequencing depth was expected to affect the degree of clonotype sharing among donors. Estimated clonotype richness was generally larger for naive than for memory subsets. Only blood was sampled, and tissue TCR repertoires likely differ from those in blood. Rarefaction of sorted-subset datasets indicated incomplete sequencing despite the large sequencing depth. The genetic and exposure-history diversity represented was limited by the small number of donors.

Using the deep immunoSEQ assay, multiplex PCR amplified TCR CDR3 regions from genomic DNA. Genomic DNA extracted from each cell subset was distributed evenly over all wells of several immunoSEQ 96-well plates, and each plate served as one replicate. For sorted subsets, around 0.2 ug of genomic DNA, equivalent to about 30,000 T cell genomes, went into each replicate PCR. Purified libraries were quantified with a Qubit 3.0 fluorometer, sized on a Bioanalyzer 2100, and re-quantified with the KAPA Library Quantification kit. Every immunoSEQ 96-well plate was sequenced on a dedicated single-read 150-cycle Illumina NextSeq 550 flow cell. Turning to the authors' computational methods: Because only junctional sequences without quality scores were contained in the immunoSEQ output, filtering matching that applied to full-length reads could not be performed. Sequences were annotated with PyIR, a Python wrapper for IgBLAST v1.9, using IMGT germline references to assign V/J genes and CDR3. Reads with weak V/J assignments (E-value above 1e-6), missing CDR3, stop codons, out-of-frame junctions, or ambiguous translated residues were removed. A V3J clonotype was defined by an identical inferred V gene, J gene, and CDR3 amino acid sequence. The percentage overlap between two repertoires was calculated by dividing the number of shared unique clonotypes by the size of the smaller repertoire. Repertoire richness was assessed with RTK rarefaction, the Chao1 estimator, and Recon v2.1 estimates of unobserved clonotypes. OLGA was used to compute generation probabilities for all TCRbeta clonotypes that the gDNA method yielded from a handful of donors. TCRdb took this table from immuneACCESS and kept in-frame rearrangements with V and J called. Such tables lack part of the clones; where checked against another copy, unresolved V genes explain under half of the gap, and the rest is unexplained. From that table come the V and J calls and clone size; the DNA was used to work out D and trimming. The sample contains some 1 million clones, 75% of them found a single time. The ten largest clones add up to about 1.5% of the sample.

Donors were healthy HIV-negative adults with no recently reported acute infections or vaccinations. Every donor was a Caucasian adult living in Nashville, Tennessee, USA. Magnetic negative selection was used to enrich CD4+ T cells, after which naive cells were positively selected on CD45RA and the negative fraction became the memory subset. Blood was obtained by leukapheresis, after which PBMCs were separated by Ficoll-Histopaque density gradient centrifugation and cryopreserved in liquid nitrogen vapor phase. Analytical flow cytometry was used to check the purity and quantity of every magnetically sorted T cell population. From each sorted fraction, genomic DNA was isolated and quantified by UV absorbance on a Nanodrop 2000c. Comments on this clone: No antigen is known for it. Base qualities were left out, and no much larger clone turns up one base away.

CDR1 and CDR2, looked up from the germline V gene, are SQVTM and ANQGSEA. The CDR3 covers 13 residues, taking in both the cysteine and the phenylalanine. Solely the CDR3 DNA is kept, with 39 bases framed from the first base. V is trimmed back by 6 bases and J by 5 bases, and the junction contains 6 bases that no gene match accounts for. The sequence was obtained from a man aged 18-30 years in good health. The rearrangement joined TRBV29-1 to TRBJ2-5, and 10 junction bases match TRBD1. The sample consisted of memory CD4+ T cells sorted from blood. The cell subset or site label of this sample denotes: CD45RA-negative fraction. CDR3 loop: CSVTTGGDETQYF. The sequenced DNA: TGCAGCGTGACGACAGGGGGCGACGAGACCCAGTACTTC. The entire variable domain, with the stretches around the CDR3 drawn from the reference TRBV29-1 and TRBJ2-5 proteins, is SAVISQKPSRDICQRGTSLTIQCQVDSQVTMMFWYRQQPGQSLTLIATANQGSEATYESGFVIDKFPISRPNLTFSTLTVSNMSPEDSSIYLCSVTTGGDETQYFGPGTRLLVL.